Detailed here is one T cell receptor beta chain. Study processing details: Because ImmunoSEQ provided only junction sequences with no quality scores, the filtering differed. TCRdb keeps only in-frame clones here, not all; method: immunoSEQ multiplex PCR. From that table come the V and J calls and clone size; the DNA was used to work out D and trimming. The sample includes more than 2 million clones, approximately 94% of them seen just once. The CDR3 has 15 residues. Trimming removed 5 bases at V and 0 bases at J, with 14 bases between. Germline lookup yields CDR1 SGHVS and CDR2 FNYEAQ. These data come from a study of shared clonotypes between healthy human individuals. Study-level information: CD4 naive and CD4 memory each took three plates per donor, while CD8 naive took two and CD8 memory one.

CD45RO-negative CD8 cells positively selected for CCR7 made up the naive population, which excluded terminally differentiated effector memory CD45RA+ cells. The J gene is TRBJ2-7, the V gene TRBV7-6; tentative D call: TRBD2 (7 bases). The specimen sequenced was naive CD8+ T cells sorted from blood. This TCR was recovered from a man between 18 and 29 years old in good health. The CDR3 sequence: CASSPREGGSYEQYF. Here the CDR3 DNA reads TGTGCCAGCAGCCCCAGGGAGGGGGGCTCCTACGAGCAGTACTTC.